These 22 T cell receptor beta chains were all obtained from the same sample, sequenced in a study of CD4 T cells in relation to SARS-CoV-2 and coronaviruses. Here immunoSEQ multiplex PCR was the method, and the copy in TCRdb shows in-frame clones only, minus some. Here the sample spans roughly 36,000 clones, roughly 88% being singletons. Material for sequencing was memory CD4+ T cells from PBMCs. The receptor source for this set is an adult with COVID-19.

V usage is TRBV27 and J usage is TRBJ2-2; TRBD2 is a possible D gene (6 bases). V was trimmed by 4 bases and J by 4 bases, leaving 10 bases between them. This CDR3 contains 14 residues. Germline-derived CDR1 and CDR2 are MNHEY and SMNVEV (reference sequence). The CDR3: CASSSRDFTGELFF. The CDR3 region has the DNA TGTGCCAGCAGTTCTCGGGACTTCACCGGGGAGCTGTTTTTT.

The V gene is TRBV28, the J gene TRBJ1-5; 9 bases are a match to TRBD1. V shed 3 bases, J shed 1 base, and the junction held 1 base outside the gene matches. This CDR3 contains 15 residues. Germline V gives CDR1 MDHEN, CDR2 SYDVKM. DNA of the CDR3: TGTGCCAGCAGTTTGGGACAGGGCAGCAATCAGCCCCAGCATTTT. Translating gives CASSLGQGSNQPQHF.

This chain joins TRBV24-1 and TRBJ2-1, with a weak D call TRBD1 (6 bases). The CDR3 length is 15 residues. Per germline, CDR1 KGHDR and CDR2 SFDVKD. Trimming shortened V by 5 bases and J by 3 bases, and 13 bases separated the two germline ends. This chain's CDR3 is CATSGRGQNYNEQFF. The DNA of the CDR3 is TGTGCCACCAGTGGACGAGGACAGAACTACAATGAGCAGTTCTTC.

The V call is TRBV11-2, the J call TRBJ2-3; D possibly corresponds to TRBD2 (5 bases). Trimming took off 0 bases at V and 5 bases at J, with 12 bases between the two ends. CDR1 is SGHAT, CDR2 FQNNGV, per germline. The CDR3 totals 15 residues. In DNA, the CDR3 is TGTGCCAGCAGCTTAGATAGCCTAGCTGGAGATACGCAGTATTTT. Residues: CASSLDSLAGDTQYF.

This clone was detected once. The rearrangement links TRBV19 to TRBJ2-1, with D hard to call. The CDR3 has 16 residues. Between the trimmed V and J ends, which lost 5 bases and 2 bases, there was a span of 16 bases. Germline CDR1 and CDR2: LNHDA and SQIVND (reference sequence). DNA of the CDR3: TGTGCCAGTAGTCCTAGGACCTCAAGAACCTACAATGAGCAGTTCTTC. Protein sequence: CASSPRTSRTYNEQFF.

The chain employs TRBV29-1 and TRBJ2-3; D not certain. V was shortened by 3 bases and J by 2 bases, with 6 bases between the two germline ends. This CDR3 has 12 amino acids. Germline values: CDR1 SQVTM, CDR2 ANQGSEA. CDR3 sequence: CSVDTDTDTQYF. CDR3 nucleotides: TGCAGCGTTGATACAGACACAGATACGCAGTATTTT.

The chain joins TRBV11-2 to TRBJ2-7; D perhaps matches TRBD1 (7 bases). Germline loops: CDR1 SGHAT, CDR2 FQNNGV. V was shortened by 4 bases and J by 0 bases, with 13 bases between the two germline ends. The CDR3 consists of 15 residues. The DNA for the CDR3 is TGTGCCAGCAGCTCCCAGGGGGACTCCTCCTACGAGCAGTACTTC. Protein product: CASSSQGDSSYEQYF.

V and J are TRBV28 and TRBJ1-6; tentative D call: TRBD1 (5 bases). V was trimmed by 5 bases and J by 5 bases, leaving 16 bases between them. Germline lookup yields CDR1 MDHEN and CDR2 SYDVKM. The CDR3 consists of 16 residues. Here the CDR3 DNA reads TGTGCCAGCAGTATCTTGGGGGTCAGTAATAATTCACCCCTCCACTTT. Protein sequence: CASSILGVSNNSPLHF.

This chain connects TRBV2 to TRBJ1-1, with unresolved D. The CDR3 runs to 14 residues. V was cut by 3 bases and J by 4 bases, with 12 bases left in between. CDR1 is SNHLY, CDR2 FYNNEI, per germline. CDR3 DNA sequence: TGTGCCAGCAGTGACAGGACTAGGGTCACTGAAGCTTTCTTT. Translation gives CASSDRTRVTEAFF.

The CDR3 region has the DNA TGTGCCACCAGTGAACCCGGGACAGGGAATAACAATGAGCAGTTCTTC. This translates into CATSEPGTGNNNEQFF. V and J are TRBV24-1 and TRBJ2-1; 9 positions match TRBD1. This CDR3 is 16 amino acids long. CDR1 and CDR2 (germline): KGHDR, SFDVKD. V lost 4 bases to trimming and J lost 5 bases; unmatched junction nucleotides: 8.

J is TRBJ1-6 and V is TRBV27, with TRBD1 as a possible D gene (5 bases). This CDR3 spans 15 amino acids. Trimming left V 4 bases short and J 4 bases short, with 11 bases between. CDR1 and CDR2 from the germline V gene are MNHEY and SMNVEV (reference sequence). The CDR3 DNA is TGTGCCAGCAGTTATCGGGACGGATATAATTCACCCCTCCACTTT. Translating it yields CASSYRDGYNSPLHF.

The chain is built from TRBV5-1 and TRBJ1-4; TRBD1 aligns across 7 bases. Germline values: CDR1 SGHRS, CDR2 YFSETQ. V gave up 0 bases and J gave up 8 bases; unmatched junction bases: 1. The CDR3 has 13 amino acids. This chain's CDR3 is CASSLGDREKLFF. CDR3 nucleotides: TGCGCCAGCAGCTTGGGGGACAGAGAAAAACTGTTTTTT.

The V and J genes are TRBV5-1 and TRBJ2-3, with 9 nucleotides matching TRBD2. J lost 8 bases, V lost 4 bases, and 8 bases had no gene match. There are 14 residues in the CDR3. Germline lookup yields CDR1 SGHRS and CDR2 YFSETQ. CDR3 sequence reads: CASSMGSGSGTQYF. As DNA, the CDR3 is TGCGCCAGCAGCATGGGTAGCGGGAGTGGTACGCAGTATTTT.

This clone was seen a few times. The rearrangement uses TRBV7-2 and TRBJ1-1; D possibly corresponds to TRBD1 (6 bases). The CDR3 extends over 13 amino acids. Deletions cut 3 bases from V and 5 bases from J, with 10 bases between. Germline lookup yields CDR1 SGHTA and CDR2 FQGNSA. This CDR3 is CASSLNRETEAFF. The CDR3 DNA sequence: TGTGCCAGCAGCTTGAACAGGGAAACTGAAGCTTTCTTT. The variable domain in full, with the rest retrieved from reference TRBV7-2 and TRBJ1-1, is GAGVSQSPSNKVTEKGKDVELRCDPISGHTALYWYRQSLGQGLEFLIYFQGNSAPDKSGLPSDRFSAERTGGSVSTLTIQRTQQEDSAVYLCASSLNRETEAFFGQGTRLTVV.

V and J are TRBV19 and TRBJ2-1; no definite D call. There are 14 residues in the CDR3. The germline gives CDR1 LNHDA, CDR2 SQIVND (reference sequence). The V end was cut by 1 base, the J end by 8 bases, with 12 bases between. The CDR3 is CASSIGYGIYEQFF. The CDR3 nucleotides read TGTGCCAGTAGTATAGGCTACGGTATTTATGAGCAGTTCTTC. The whole variable domain, remainder taken from reference TRBV19 and TRBJ2-1, is DGGITQSPKYLFRKEGQNVTLSCEQNLNHDAMYWYRQDPGQGLRLIYYSQIVNDFQKGDIAEGYSVSREKKESFPLTVTSAQKNPTAFYLCASSIGYGIYEQFFGPGTRLTVL.

CDR3 DNA: TGTGCCAGCTCACCACCGATGGAGGACAGGAGAATCGACAATGAGCAGTTCTTC. This encodes CASSPPMEDRRIDNEQFF. The chain has TRBV18 and TRBJ2-1; 7 bases match TRBD1. V gave up 0 bases and J gave up 5 bases; unmatched junction bases: 13. The CDR3 has 18 amino acids. Germline-derived CDR1 and CDR2 are KGHSH and LQKENI.

The count of this clone is one. The chain links TRBV9 to TRBJ1-2; D not resolved. The CDR3 extends over 13 amino acids. V lost 4 bases and J lost 5, with 12 bases in between. Germline V lookup: CDR1 SGDLS, CDR2 YYNGEE. In nucleotides, the CDR3 is TGTGCCAGCAGCCGAGACGGAGTTTATGGCTACACCTTC. It yields the protein CASSRDGVYGYTF.

This chain's CDR3 is CASSPRQGGGEKLFF. The CDR3, as DNA: TGTGCCAGCAGCCCCCGACAGGGAGGGGGGGAAAAACTGTTTTTT. The V gene is TRBV7-2, the J gene TRBJ1-4, with TRBD1 matching over 7 bases. Germline trimming cut 5 bases from V and 8 bases from J; bases unmatched to any gene: 11. CDR1 and CDR2 from the germline V gene are SGHTA and FQGNSA. The CDR3 length is 15 residues.

The chain is built from TRBV6-4 and TRBJ2-1; 9 positions agree with TRBD2. Germline CDR1 is MRHNA and CDR2 is SNTAGT. The V and J ends lost 3 bases and 0 bases, in that order; junction bases with no gene match: 0. The CDR3 has 15 residues. The CDR3 loop is CASSETSGSYNEQFF. CDR3 nucleotide sequence: TGTGCCAGCAGTGAGACTAGCGGCTCCTACAATGAGCAGTTCTTC.

The J gene is TRBJ1-2, the V gene TRBV7-9; the D gene is possibly TRBD1 (6 bases). V lost 4 bases and J lost 1, with 13 bases in between. The CDR3 covers 15 residues. Germline V gene lookup returns CDR1 SEHNR and CDR2 FQNEAQ (reference sequence). The CDR3 bases are TGTGCCAGCAGCTCCGCAGACAGGTATAACTATGGCTACACCTTC. It encodes CASSSADRYNYGYTF. Together with reference TRBV7-9 and TRBJ1-2, the CDR3 gives the full variable domain: DTGVSQNPRHKITKRGQNVTFRCDPISEHNRLYWYRQTLGQGPEFLTYFQNEAQLEKSRLLSDRFSAERPKGSFSTLEIQRTEQGDSAMYLCASSSADRYNYGYTFGSGTRLTVV.

This sequence joins TRBV21-1 and TRBJ2-5; the table calls TRBD1, which could not be checked here. TRBV21-1 is a documented pseudogene. CDR3 length: 14 amino acids. CDR3 sequence: CASYEQCPQETQYF. CDR3 bases: TGTGCCAGCTATGAACAGTGCCCCCAAGAGACCCAGTACTTC.

The chain has TRBV2 and TRBJ2-7; D is unclear. There are 13 residues in the CDR3. V lost 9 bases, J lost 4 bases, and 16 bases lay in between. The germline V gene encodes CDR1 SNHLY and CDR2 FYNNEI. Written as DNA, the CDR3 is TGTGCCAGTAGGTCCTTCTCCGCTTACGAGCAGTACTTC. It codes for CASRSFSAYEQYF.